Each of the 24 T cell receptor beta chains below was sequenced from the same sample in a study of vaccination and CD4 T cells after COVID-19. Documented treatment: roughly nine-day PBMC culture with coronavirus spike peptide pools or control peptides (ViraFEST assay). CD4+ T cells of the unexposed donor were collected before the COVID-19 pandemic (2011-2018). Sequencing of DNA taken from cultured CD4+ T cells relied on the Oncomine TCR Beta short-read assay. Genomic DNA was isolated from cultured CD4+ T cells. TCRdb recomputed calls from the PCR reads with MiXCR, one row per CDR3 protein. The sample has more than 6,500 distinct CDR3 sequences, around 41% seen once; the top ten hold over 25%. For these TCRs, the target antigens are not known. The sequencing input was CD4+ T cells from blood, cultured in vitro. Receptors originate from a human donor in good health.

The gene calls are TRBV6-2 or TRBV6-3 and TRBJ2-2, with D maybe TRBD1 (6 bases). Trimming took 6 bases from V and 5 from J, leaving 10 bases between them. This CDR3 contains 13 residues. CDR1 is MNHEY and CDR2 is SVGEGT in the germline V gene. The CDR3 is CASRRTVTGELFF. CDR3 sequence (DNA): TGTGCCAGCAGGAGGACAGTAACCGGGGAGCTGTTTTTT.

The CDR3 reads CASSPRRNTEAFF. For the CDR3, the DNA is TGTGCCAGCAGCCCCCGCAGGAACACTGAAGCTTTCTTT. The V call is TRBV7-2, the J call TRBJ1-1; D gene ambiguous. Trimming took 5 bases from V and 1 from J, leaving 8 bases between them. The CDR3 covers 13 residues. Germline V CDR1 and CDR2: SGHTA, FQGNSA.

CDR3 DNA: TGTGCCAGCAGCCGGGGGGACAGGGCCTACGAGCAGTACTTC. Protein: CASSRGDRAYEQYF. This chain joins TRBV7-6 and TRBJ2-7; 9 nucleotides line up with TRBD1. J was trimmed by 2 bases and V by 5 bases; bases with no gene match: 4. The CDR3 is made up of 14 amino acids. The V gene's germline CDR1 is SGHVS and CDR2 FNYEAQ.

V is TRBV20-1 and J is TRBJ2-1; 13 bases fit TRBD2. Looked up from germline, CDR1 is DFQATT and CDR2 is SNEGSKA (reference sequence). The CDR3 has 15 amino acids. Trimming took 1 base from V and 8 from J; bases not matched to a gene: 5. CDR3 region: CSARGTSGRSHEQFF. In DNA, the CDR3 is TGCAGTGCTAGAGGGACTAGCGGGAGATCCCATGAGCAGTTCTTC.

J is TRBJ2-7 and V is TRBV2; maybe TRBD2 (6 bases). Germline V gives CDR1 SNHLY, CDR2 FYNNEI. There are 14 residues in the CDR3. V was clipped by 4 bases and J by 0 bases, with 10 bases between them. The CDR3 DNA sequence: TGTGCCAGCAGTGGGAGGGTAGGCTCCTACGAGCAGTACTTC. Translated, it gives CASSGRVGSYEQYF.

The chain has TRBV7-3 and TRBJ2-3; 8 nucleotides agree with TRBD2. CDR3 length: 15 residues. V was clipped by 0 bases and J by 5 bases; unmatched bases: 4. The germline CDR1 and CDR2 sequences are SGHTA and FQGTGA. CDR3 DNA sequence: TGTGCCAGCAGCTTAACGGCGGGAGGTTTAGATACGCAGTATTTT. Its protein is CASSLTAGGLDTQYF.

The rearrangement joins TRBV29-1 to TRBJ1-2, with no clear D. CDR1 is SQVTM and CDR2 is ANQGSEA in the germline V gene. The CDR3 is made up of 12 amino acids. Trimming took 7 bases from V and 8 from J, leaving 17 bases between them. The CDR3 spells CSAWGEDGGYTF. In DNA, the CDR3 is TGCAGCGCCTGGGGAGAGGACGGGGGCTACACCTTC.

The rearrangement links TRBV6-2 or TRBV6-3 to TRBJ2-3; D uncertain. Trimming removed 6 bases from V and 8 bases from J, with 12 bases in between. CDR1 MNHEY and CDR2 SVGEGT come from the germline V gene. This CDR3 spans 12 amino acids. CDR3 loop: CASRPAPGTQYF. Here the CDR3 DNA reads TGTGCCAGCAGGCCCGCTCCGGGTACGCAGTATTTT.

This chain uses TRBV7-3 with TRBJ2-5; D tentatively reads TRBD1 or TRBD2 (6 bases each). This CDR3 has 17 amino acids. The germline gives CDR1 SGHTA, CDR2 FQGTGA. V was clipped by 1 base and J by 4 bases, with 19 bases between them. CDR3 nucleotide sequence: TGTGCCAGCAGCTTAAAATTTGGAGGGGGGCGGGGAGAGACCCAGTACTTC. It codes for CASSLKFGGGRGETQYF.

The V gene is TRBV4-2, the J gene TRBJ2-4, with D tentatively TRBD1 or TRBD2 (6 bases each). This CDR3 contains 16 residues. Germline V gene lookup returns CDR1 LGHNA and CDR2 YNFKEQ. Trimming pared 4 bases from V and 3 bases from J, leaving 16 bases between. Written as DNA, the CDR3 is TGTGCCAGCAGCCCCGGGTGGGGGGCGGACAAAAACATTCAGTACTTC. Protein product: CASSPGWGADKNIQYF.

This rearrangement joins TRBV28 to TRBJ2-7; 10 positions match TRBD1. The junction had 8 bases not matched to a gene; V was cut back by 6 bases and J by 3 bases. This CDR3 has 15 amino acids. Per the germline V gene, CDR1 is MDHEN and CDR2 is SYDVKM. The CDR3 DNA follows: TGTGCCAGCAGAGCCGGGACAGGGGACTACTACGAGCAGTACTTC. It codes for CASRAGTGDYYEQYF.

V usage is TRBV10-3 and J usage is TRBJ2-5; perhaps TRBD2 as D (5 bases). Trimming took 4 bases from V and 2 from J, leaving 17 bases between them. CDR1 ENHRY and CDR2 SYGVKD come from the germline V gene. CDR3 length: 16 amino acids. CDR3 nucleotide sequence: TGTGCCATCAGTGGGGGTGGCCGGGAAGGGCAAGAGACCCAGTACTTC. This sequence encodes CAISGGGREGQETQYF.

This clonotype has just a few counts. The gene calls are TRBV7-9 and TRBJ2-7, with 7 bases aligning to TRBD1. The CDR3 is made up of 16 amino acids. CDR1 is SEHNR and CDR2 is FQNEAQ in the germline V gene (reference sequence). J lost 7 bases, V lost 5 bases, and 17 bases had no gene match. The DNA of the CDR3 is TGTGCCAGCAGCGGGATGGACAGGAAAAACCCATGGGAGCAGTACTTC. It codes for CASSGMDRKNPWEQYF.

The gene calls are TRBV15 and TRBJ2-3, with a tentative D call TRBD2 (6 bases). Germline-derived CDR1 and CDR2 are LNHNV and YYDKDF (reference sequence). This CDR3 has 14 residues. Trimming took off 5 bases at V and 0 bases at J, with 9 bases between the two ends. The CDR3 sequence is CATSLARSTDTQYF. CDR3 nucleotide sequence: TGTGCCACCAGCCTAGCGAGAAGCACAGATACGCAGTATTTT. Together with reference TRBV15 and TRBJ2-3, the CDR3 gives the full variable domain: DAMVIQNPRYQVTQFGKPVTLSCSQTLNHNVMYWYQQKSSQAPKLLFHYYDKDFNNEADTPDNFQSRRPNTSFCFLDIRSPGLGDTAMYLCATSLARSTDTQYFGPGTRLTVL.

The CDR3 loop reads CSARASGQRYEQYF. CDR3 nucleotide sequence: TGCAGTGCTAGAGCCTCGGGACAGCGTTACGAGCAGTACTTC. The rearrangement joins TRBV20-1 to TRBJ2-7; 7 bases fit TRBD1. The germline V gene encodes CDR1 DFQATT and CDR2 SNEGSKA (reference sequence). Losses at the gene ends were 1 base for V and 4 bases for J; bases not matched to a gene: 7. The CDR3 has 14 residues.

The chain couples TRBV6-2 or TRBV6-3 to TRBJ2-3; 8 nucleotides match TRBD1. In germline, CDR1 is MNHEY, CDR2 SVGEGT. After removal of 5 bases from V and 8 bases from J, the junction contained 3 bases not matched to a gene. CDR3 length: 12 amino acids. The CDR3 is CASSQGAGTQYF. The CDR3 DNA is TGTGCCAGCAGTCAGGGGGCTGGTACGCAGTATTTT.

The rearrangement uses TRBV12-3 or TRBV12-4 and TRBJ2-7, with D maybe TRBD1 (6 bases). This CDR3 comprises 12 residues. Trimming pared 4 bases from V and 10 bases from J, leaving 14 bases between. For the CDR3, the DNA is TGTGCCAGCAGTTGGGGGACACCCGTACAGTACTTC. Its translation is CASSWGTPVQYF.

The chain employs TRBV20-1 and TRBJ2-5, with TRBD2 matching over 13 bases. Per the germline V gene, CDR1 is DFQATT and CDR2 is SNEGSKA (reference sequence). The CDR3 totals 16 residues. The V and J ends lost 5 bases and 5 bases, in that order; junction bases with no gene match: 11. DNA for the CDR3: TGCAGTGCTTGGGGGACTAGCGGGAAAGGGCAGGAGACCCAGTACTTC. Amino acids: CSAWGTSGKGQETQYF.

The chain recombines TRBV10-3 with TRBJ1-1; a possible D gene is TRBD1 (6 bases). CDR3 length equals 14 residues. Trimming shortened V by 3 bases and J by 0 bases, and 8 bases separated the two germline ends. CDR1 and CDR2 (germline): ENHRY, SYGVKD. CDR3 loop: CAISDRGMNTEAFF. The DNA of the CDR3 is TGTGCCATCAGTGACAGGGGCATGAACACTGAAGCTTTCTTT.

The rearrangement links TRBV20-1 to TRBJ2-7; a possible D gene is TRBD2 (6 bases). The V end lost 3 bases, the J end lost 3 bases, and 15 bases lay between the germline ends. CDR1 is DFQATT and CDR2 is SNEGSKA in the germline V gene (reference sequence). The CDR3 is made up of 14 amino acids. Written as DNA, the CDR3 is TGCAGTGCTAGTGGGGCGGGGCTTTACTACGAGCAGTACTTC. Its protein is CSASGAGLYYEQYF.

This clonotype turned up a few times. V and J are TRBV20-1 and TRBJ1-2; 10 bases match TRBD1. Germline values: CDR1 DFQATT, CDR2 SNEGSKA (reference sequence). V was pared by 2 bases and J by 4 bases, with 16 bases of the junction left unmatched. This CDR3 spans 18 amino acids. The CDR3 spells CSARTGSSGTGDGYGYTF. The CDR3 nucleotides read TGCAGTGCTAGAACCGGATCCTCCGGGACAGGGGATGGCTATGGCTACACCTTC.

The rearrangement links TRBV5-1 to TRBJ2-7; D is undetermined. From germline, CDR1 is SGHRS and CDR2 YFSETQ. Trimming left V 1 base short and J 1 base short, with 12 bases between. The CDR3 is 15 residues long. The CDR3 region is CASSLFSQRSYEQYF. CDR3 DNA sequence: TGCGCCAGCAGCTTGTTCAGCCAAAGATCCTACGAGCAGTACTTC.

The chain links TRBV6-1 to TRBJ1-1, with D perhaps matching TRBD1 (6 bases). V was trimmed by 7 bases and J by 1 base, leaving 10 bases between them. Germline CDR1 and CDR2: MNHNS and SASEGT. The CDR3 spans 13 residues. The CDR3 reads CASKRTANTEAFF. CDR3 sequence (DNA): TGTGCCAGCAAGAGGACAGCGAACACTGAAGCTTTCTTT.

V is TRBV9 and J is TRBJ1-6; 7 bases fit TRBD1. The junction had 10 bases not matched to a gene; V was cut back by 3 bases and J by 7 bases. CDR1 SGDLS and CDR2 YYNGEE come from the germline V gene. The CDR3 loop spans 16 amino acids. The CDR3 here is CASSGGLGTANSPLHF. The DNA of the CDR3 is TGTGCCAGCAGCGGAGGACTCGGGACAGCGAATTCACCCCTCCACTTT.